The 29 T cell receptor beta chains in this list originate from one sample, sequenced in a study of chemoradiotherapy in HPV16-positive cancers. TCRdb keeps only in-frame clones here, not all; method: immunoSEQ multiplex PCR. Here the sample spans about 12,000 clones, around 70% being singletons. The specimen was obtained from a patient who underwent chemoradiotherapy. These receptors all stem from a human donor with HPV-associated anogenital cancer.

The chain couples TRBV27 to TRBJ1-4, with D uncertain. This CDR3 is 13 amino acids long. Germline-derived CDR1 and CDR2 are MNHEY and SMNVEV (reference sequence). V gave up 4 bases and J gave up 8 bases, with 11 bases separating them. CDR3 residues: CASSWSLAEKLFF. DNA for the CDR3: TGTGCCAGCAGTTGGTCGCTAGCGGAAAAACTGTTTTTT.

The chain joins TRBV5-1 to TRBJ2-1; 7 bases agree with TRBD2. The CDR3 has 15 amino acids. With 0 bases clipped from V and 3 bases from J, the junction kept 3 bases outside the gene matches. Germline CDR1 reads SGHRS; CDR2 reads YFSETQ. The CDR3 protein is CASSLGGGGYNEQFF. The DNA for the CDR3 is TGCGCCAGCAGCTTGGGTGGGGGGGGCTACAATGAGCAGTTCTTC.

V and J are TRBV28 and TRBJ2-7, with D unresolved. The V and J ends lost 2 bases and 1 base respectively, with 12 bases between them. This CDR3 comprises 15 residues. The V gene's germline CDR1 is MDHEN and CDR2 SYDVKM. The CDR3: CASSLDFRSSYEQYF. The CDR3 DNA reads as TGTGCCAGCAGTTTAGACTTCCGGTCGTCCTACGAGCAGTACTTC.

This clone has just a few counts. This chain connects TRBV13 to TRBJ1-1; D not resolved. The CDR3 has 13 amino acids. Trimming removed 6 bases at V and 3 bases at J, with 11 bases between. In germline, CDR1 is PRHDT, CDR2 FYEKMQ (reference sequence). The CDR3 reads CASRDSRDTEAFF. Here the CDR3 DNA reads TGTGCCAGCAGAGATAGTAGGGACACTGAAGCTTTCTTT.

CDR3 sequence: CASSEAHGGSSGNTIYF. CDR3 DNA sequence: TGTGCCAGCAGTGAAGCGCATGGGGGAAGCTCTGGAAACACCATATATTTT. The gene calls are TRBV6-1 and TRBJ1-3, with D tentatively TRBD1 (5 bases). Trimming removed 0 bases from V and 0 bases from J, with 12 bases in between. This CDR3 region has 17 residues. Germline values: CDR1 MNHNS, CDR2 SASEGT.

This chain uses TRBV19 with TRBJ2-3, with 10 nucleotides matching TRBD1. This CDR3 region has 16 residues. Germline CDR1 LNHDA, CDR2 SQIVND (reference sequence). Trimming cost V 5 bases and J 0 bases; bases outside gene matches: 5. The CDR3 reads CASSLGQGRSTDTQYF. The CDR3 region has the DNA TGTGCCAGTAGTTTGGGACAGGGGAGAAGCACAGATACGCAGTATTTT.

This clone rates as large. The rearrangement joins TRBV11-2 to TRBJ2-7; a weak D match, TRBD2 (7 bases). Germline assignment: CDR1 SGHAT and CDR2 FQNNGV. Trimming shortened V by 4 bases and J by 0 bases, and 13 bases separated the two germline ends. The CDR3 is made up of 15 amino acids. The CDR3, as DNA: TGTGCCAGCAGCTCCCCGGGGGGCCTCTCCTACGAGCAGTACTTC. Its protein is CASSSPGGLSYEQYF.

The V gene is TRBV5-1, the J gene TRBJ1-6, with 9 bases matching TRBD1. The J segment lost 7 bases and the V segment lost 3 bases, leaving 8 bases of the junction unmatched. The CDR3 is 16 amino acids. The germline V gene encodes CDR1 SGHRS and CDR2 YFSETQ. The CDR3 sequence is CASSYYRGQRNSPLHF. The CDR3 DNA reads as TGCGCCAGCAGCTATTACAGGGGGCAGAGGAATTCACCCCTCCACTTT.

The chain uses TRBV5-6 and TRBJ1-4; the D gene is possibly TRBD1 (5 bases). The CDR3 sequence is 15 residues long. Germline V lookup: CDR1 SGHDT, CDR2 YYEEEE. Trimming removed 1 base from V and 3 bases from J, with 10 bases in between. The CDR3 protein is CASSLTQGANEKLFF. The CDR3 region has the DNA TGTGCCAGCAGCTTGACCCAAGGGGCTAATGAAAAACTGTTTTTT.

This clone was observed a few times. This chain links TRBV18 with TRBJ2-5, with a possible D match to TRBD1 (6 bases). Trimming shortened V by 0 bases and J by 6 bases, and 8 bases separated the two germline ends. The CDR3 spans 13 residues. Per germline, CDR1 KGHSH and CDR2 LQKENI. CDR3 residues: CASSPPDRQTQYF. CDR3 sequence (DNA): TGTGCCAGCTCACCACCCGACAGGCAGACCCAGTACTTC.

This sequence joins TRBV28 and TRBJ2-5; a weak D match, TRBD2 (5 bases). CDR3 length equals 14 residues. The germline V and J ends were trimmed by 7 bases and 1 base, with 13 bases remaining between them. Germline CDR1 MDHEN, CDR2 SYDVKM. CDR3 nucleotide sequence: TGTGCCAGCATCTCCCGGGATTTCCAAGAGACCCAGTACTTC. This translates into CASISRDFQETQYF.

V and J are TRBV7-3 and TRBJ2-1, with TRBD2 identical over 11 bases. This CDR3 spans 17 amino acids. J was trimmed by 3 bases and V by 4 bases; bases with no gene match: 8. Germline CDR1 reads SGHTA; CDR2 reads FQGTGA. The CDR3 DNA follows: TGTGCCAGCAGCTCTTTTGGGGGACTAGCGGTCTACAATGAGCAGTTCTTC. Translation gives CASSSFGGLAVYNEQFF.

This chain connects TRBV7-6 to TRBJ1-1; D remains ambiguous. The CDR3 is 13 amino acids. The V gene lost 1 base and the J gene lost 0 bases, with 3 bases spanning the gap. CDR1 is SGHVS, CDR2 FNYEAQ, per germline. The CDR3 loop is CASSLELNTEAFF. CDR3 bases: TGTGCCAGCAGCTTAGAGTTGAACACTGAAGCTTTCTTT.

V gene TRBV7-3 combines with J gene TRBJ2-1; 8 nucleotides align to TRBD1. The J segment lost 4 bases and the V segment lost 4 bases, leaving 9 bases of the junction unmatched. The CDR3 totals 16 residues. Germline V gene data show CDR1 as SGHTA and CDR2 as FQGTGA. The CDR3 nucleotides are TGTGCCAGCAGCTCATCCGGGACAGGATCTTACAATGAGCAGTTCTTC. Its protein is CASSSSGTGSYNEQFF.

The rearrangement uses TRBV7-2 and TRBJ2-7, with D maybe TRBD2 (5 bases). Germline CDR1 is SGHTA and CDR2 is FQGNSA. The CDR3 is 15 residues long. The V gene lost 5 bases and the J gene lost 0 bases, with 14 bases spanning the gap. The CDR3 loop is CASSVGVISSYEQYF. The CDR3 DNA reads TGTGCCAGCAGCGTCGGGGTCATTAGCTCCTACGAGCAGTACTTC.

This clone was observed a handful of times. The genes are TRBV11-2 and TRBJ2-1; D unclear. Per the germline V gene, CDR1 is SGHAT and CDR2 is FQNNGV. The CDR3 is 13 residues long. Trimming took 3 bases from V and 0 from J, leaving 3 bases between them. The CDR3 DNA reads as TGTGCCAGCAGCTTGCACTCCTACAATGAGCAGTTCTTC. This codes for CASSLHSYNEQFF. Filled out from reference TRBV11-2 and TRBJ2-1, the complete variable domain reads EAGVAQSPRYKIIEKRQSVAFWCNPISGHATLYWYQQILGQGPKLLIQFQNNGVVDDSQLPKDRFSAERLKGVDSTLKIQPAKLEDSAVYLCASSLHSYNEQFFGPGTRLTVL.

The table lists this clone with a count of one. The chain uses TRBV28 and TRBJ1-5, with D possibly being TRBD1 (5 bases). The CDR3 sequence is 17 residues long. V gave up 3 bases and J gave up 2 bases, with 17 bases separating them. From germline, CDR1 is MDHEN and CDR2 SYDVKM. The CDR3 nucleotides read TGTGCCAGCAGTTTTCGACCAGGGCGGGGAGGCAATCAGCCCCAGCATTTT. Its protein product is CASSFRPGRGGNQPQHF.

V usage is TRBV7-9 and J usage is TRBJ2-2; D possibly corresponds to TRBD2 (6 bases). This CDR3 is built from 15 residues. Germline CDR1 is SEHNR and CDR2 is FQNEAQ (reference sequence). V was shortened by 5 bases and J by 2 bases, with 12 bases between the two germline ends. The CDR3 bases are TGTGCCAGCAGCCCCCCCGGGACTAACACCGGGGAGCTGTTTTTT. Translation gives CASSPPGTNTGELFF.

This clone has more than one count but fewer than ten. The V gene is TRBV9, the J gene TRBJ1-5; the D is unclear. V dropped 2 bases and J dropped 5 bases, with 8 bases sitting between them. CDR3 size: 13 residues. The germline V gene has CDR1 SGDLS and CDR2 YYNGEE. The CDR3 here is CASSVAPDQPQHF. CDR3 nucleotides: TGTGCCAGCAGCGTCGCACCTGATCAGCCCCAGCATTTT. Complete variable domain (other parts from reference TRBV9 and TRBJ1-5): DSGVTQTPKHLITATGQRVTLRCSPRSGDLSVYWYQQSLDQGLQFLIQYYNGEERAKGNILERFSAQQFPDLHSELNLSSLELGDSALYFCASSVAPDQPQHFGDGTRLSIL.

In DNA form, the CDR3 reads TGCGCCAGCAGCTTTGGGACTAGCGGGAGTTTCGGCGAGCAGTACTTC. Protein product: CASSFGTSGSFGEQYF. The genes are TRBV5-1 and TRBJ2-7; 14 bases map to TRBD2. Germline CDR1 is SGHRS and CDR2 is YFSETQ. With V trimmed by 2 bases and J by 6 bases, 7 bases remained unmatched. CDR3 length: 16 amino acids.

The V and J genes are TRBV5-4 and TRBJ1-1; D possibly corresponds to TRBD1 (5 bases). The CDR3 has 13 amino acids. The V end lost 3 bases, the J end lost 4 bases, and 10 bases lay between the germline ends. Germline V lookup: CDR1 SGHNT, CDR2 YYREEE (reference sequence). The DNA of the CDR3 is TGTGCCAGCAGCTGGAAAGACAGCACTGAAGCTTTCTTT. This gives the protein CASSWKDSTEAFF. Combining the CDR3 with reference TRBV5-4 and TRBJ1-1 gives the whole variable domain ETGVTQSPTHLIKTRGQQVTLRCSSQSGHNTVSWYQQALGQGPQFIFQYYREEENGRGNFPPRFSGLQFPNYSSELNVNALELDDSALYLCASSWKDSTEAFFGQGTRLTVV.

The V and J genes are TRBV10-3 and TRBJ2-1; the D is unclear. Germline V gene sequence: CDR1 ENHRY, CDR2 SYGVKD. The germline V and J ends were trimmed by 7 bases and 8 bases, with 15 bases remaining between them. This CDR3 spans 13 amino acids. CDR3 sequence: CAIMAPPSDEQFF. The CDR3 DNA follows: TGTGCCATCATGGCCCCACCCAGCGATGAGCAGTTCTTC.

The V gene is TRBV15, the J gene TRBJ2-3; the D is unclear. Germline V lookup: CDR1 LNHNV, CDR2 YYDKDF (reference sequence). CDR3 size: 14 residues. Deletions cut 0 bases from V and 11 bases from J, with 15 bases between. The CDR3: CATSRDLGNAGQYF. The DNA of the CDR3 is TGTGCCACCAGCAGAGATCTTGGCAACGCAGGGCAGTATTTT.

The V and J genes are TRBV10-3 and TRBJ1-2; weak D call: TRBD1 (5 bases). CDR3 length equals 12 residues. The germline CDR1 and CDR2 sequences are ENHRY and SYGVKD. V dropped 11 bases and J dropped 8 bases, with 18 bases sitting between them. The CDR3 sequence: CAAGEGARGYTF. The CDR3 DNA follows: TGTGCCGCCGGGGAAGGGGCTAGGGGCTACACCTTC.

A single count supports this clone. The chain joins TRBV5-1 to TRBJ2-3; D not resolved. The CDR3 length is 13 residues. Trimming stripped 0 bases from V and 4 bases from J, with 6 bases between. CDR1 is SGHRS and CDR2 is YFSETQ in the germline V gene. CDR3 loop: CASSLALSDTQYF. CDR3 in DNA: TGCGCCAGCAGCTTGGCCCTCTCAGATACGCAGTATTTT.

In this sample, this clone turned up a few times. This chain connects TRBV28 to TRBJ1-4; D call uncertain. The V gene lost 2 bases and the J gene lost 7 bases, with 14 bases spanning the gap. The CDR3 has 15 residues. The germline gives CDR1 MDHEN, CDR2 SYDVKM. CDR3 nucleotide sequence: TGTGCCAGCAGTTTAAGGGTTCCGGGCAGTGAAAAACTGTTTTTT. As protein: CASSLRVPGSEKLFF.

This clone appeared a single time. The chain recombines TRBV20-1 with TRBJ2-2, with unresolved D. CDR3 length: 11 residues. The V end was cut by 6 bases, the J end by 8 bases, with 10 bases between. Germline-derived CDR1 and CDR2 are DFQATT and SNEGSKA (reference sequence). The CDR3 DNA reads as TGCAGTGCCTCGCGTGGGGGGGAGCTGTTTTTT. Translating gives CSASRGGELFF.

The chain couples TRBV5-1 to TRBJ2-6, with D perhaps TRBD1 (5 bases). The V and J ends lost 3 bases and 0 bases respectively, with 16 bases between them. CDR3 length: 18 amino acids. Looked up from germline, CDR1 is SGHRS and CDR2 is YFSETQ. The CDR3 loop is CASSSTGDLFSGANVLTF. The CDR3 nucleotides read TGCGCCAGCAGCTCAACAGGAGATCTTTTCTCTGGGGCCAACGTCCTGACTTTC. Drawing the rest from reference TRBV5-1 and TRBJ2-6, the complete variable domain is KAGVTQTPRYLIKTRGQQVTLSCSPISGHRSVSWYQQTPGQGLQFLFEYFSETQRNKGNFPGRFSGRQFSNSRSEMNVSTLELGDSALYLCASSSTGDLFSGANVLTFGAGSRLTVL.

V and J are TRBV28 and TRBJ1-5, with D hard to call. The CDR3 is made up of 15 amino acids. V gave up 6 bases and J gave up 7 bases, with 19 bases separating them. Germline CDR1 is MDHEN and CDR2 is SYDVKM. The CDR3 protein is CASSPPLGGGQPQHF. In nucleotides, the CDR3 is TGTGCCAGCAGCCCCCCTTTGGGCGGCGGACAGCCCCAGCATTTT.